This entry lists 24 T cell receptor beta chains sequenced from one sample in a study of T cell responses to AZD1222 COVID-19 vaccine. TCRdb keeps only in-frame clones here, not all; method: immunoSEQ multiplex PCR. This repertoire shows more than 95,000 clones, 92% found once; its top ten account for 1.5% to 2%. Here the sequenced sample was peripheral blood, taken 28 days after the second AZD1222 dose. The source is an adult who received the AZD1222 COVID-19 vaccine.

The chain joins TRBV5-6 to TRBJ2-7, with TRBD2 as a possible D gene (7 bases). V lost 2 bases and J 4 bases, leaving 13 bases between the germline ends. The CDR3 length is 14 residues. The germline V gene has CDR1 SGHDT and CDR2 YYEEEE. The CDR3 is CASSLGGAVYEQYF. For the CDR3, the DNA is TGTGCCAGCAGCTTAGGGGGGGCCGTGTACGAGCAGTACTTC.

The rearrangement uses TRBV9 and TRBJ2-1, with 13 positions matching TRBD2. The CDR3 spans 15 residues. Looked up from germline, CDR1 is SGDLS and CDR2 is YYNGEE. The trim removed 3 bases at V and 6 bases at J, leaving 3 bases unmatched. In DNA form, the CDR3 reads TGTGCCAGCAGCGCCAGGACTAGCGGGAGCAATGAGCAGTTCTTC. Protein: CASSARTSGSNEQFF.

The chain links TRBV9 to TRBJ1-3; no reliable D call. Germline V gene lookup returns CDR1 SGDLS and CDR2 YYNGEE. CDR3 length equals 15 residues. V dropped 5 bases and J dropped 2 bases, with 14 bases sitting between them. The CDR3 DNA sequence: TGTGCCAGCAGTGAACGACAAGTCGCTGGAAACACCATATATTTT. Translation: CASSERQVAGNTIYF.

This rearrangement joins TRBV12-3 or TRBV12-4 to TRBJ2-2; D not certain. V lost 6 bases and J 9 bases, leaving 11 bases between the germline ends. This CDR3 spans 12 amino acids. CDR3 coding DNA: TGTGCCAGCAGCCCCCCCCGCCGGGAGCTGTTTTTT. It translates to CASSPPRRELFF.

The rearrangement links TRBV19 to TRBJ1-2; D is undetermined. The CDR3 is made up of 15 amino acids. Germline loops: CDR1 LNHDA, CDR2 SQIVND (reference sequence). Trimming took 3 bases from V and 2 from J, leaving 13 bases between them. For the CDR3, the DNA is TGTGCCAGTAGTATTGATGGAGACCCGAACTATGGCTACACCTTC. Its translation is CASSIDGDPNYGYTF.

V gene TRBV6-1 combines with J gene TRBJ1-5; perhaps TRBD1 as D (6 bases). V was pared by 2 bases and J by 5 bases, with 7 bases between. Looked up from germline, CDR1 is MNHNS and CDR2 is SASEGT. The CDR3 covers 13 residues. The CDR3 is CASSERTDQPQHF. Written as DNA, the CDR3 is TGTGCCAGCAGTGAAAGGACAGATCAGCCCCAGCATTTT.

The chain employs TRBV5-1 and TRBJ2-6; D uncertain. The CDR3 contains 16 residues. Germline-derived CDR1 and CDR2 are SGHRS and YFSETQ. Trimming cost V 6 bases and J 0 bases, with 13 bases left between them. The CDR3: CASKVAVSSGANVLTF. CDR3 bases: TGCGCCAGCAAAGTCGCCGTATCCTCTGGGGCCAACGTCCTGACTTTC.

The rearrangement uses TRBV5-1 and TRBJ2-2, with D uncertain. The length of the CDR3 is 14 residues. Trimming removed 4 bases at V and 5 bases at J, with 12 bases between. Germline V gives CDR1 SGHRS, CDR2 YFSETQ. CDR3 protein: CASSERLWTGELFF. In DNA form, the CDR3 reads TGCGCCAGCAGCGAACGCCTGTGGACCGGGGAGCTGTTTTTT.

Concerning this clone itself: The same CDR3 is also encoded by other DNA sequences in this sample. The J gene is TRBJ2-5, the V gene TRBV7-8; 7 nucleotides line up with TRBD2. Germline V lookup: CDR1 SGHVS, CDR2 FQNEAQ. This CDR3 is built from 15 residues. The V segment lost 3 bases and the J segment 2 bases; nucleotides outside the gene matches: 6. The CDR3 region has the DNA TGTGCCAGCAGCTTGGGCGGGAGTCGGCAAGAGACCCAGTACTTC. Residues: CASSLGGSRQETQYF.

The CDR3 reads CASSPRTGGTNTEAFF. The CDR3 coding sequence is TGTGCCAGCTCACCCCGGACAGGGGGGACAAACACTGAAGCTTTCTTT. This chain joins TRBV18 and TRBJ1-1, with TRBD1 matching over 10 bases. CDR3 length: 16 amino acids. Germline CDR1 is KGHSH and CDR2 is LQKENI. V lost 3 bases to trimming and J lost 2 bases; unmatched junction nucleotides: 6.

This clone was recorded once. The gene calls are TRBV6-2 or TRBV6-3 and TRBJ1-2; D not certain. CDR1 is MNHEY, CDR2 SVGEGT, per germline. CDR3 length: 15 residues. V was pared by 2 bases and J by 2 bases, with 12 bases between. The CDR3 protein is CASSYIPGRNYGYTF. CDR3 sequence (DNA): TGTGCCAGCAGTTACATTCCTGGAAGAAACTATGGCTACACCTTC.

This chain joins TRBV6-5 and TRBJ2-1, with D possibly matching TRBD2 (5 bases). V gave up 1 base and J gave up 7 bases, with 14 bases separating them. This CDR3 contains 15 residues. CDR1 is MNHEY, CDR2 SVGAGI, per germline. The CDR3 region is CASSYFAGMANEQFF. The CDR3 nucleotides are TGTGCCAGCAGTTACTTTGCCGGGATGGCGAATGAGCAGTTCTTC.

This clone was seen only once. The rearrangement joins TRBV6-5 to TRBJ2-5; 11 bases match TRBD2. CDR3 length: 13 residues. Germline V gives CDR1 MNHEY, CDR2 SVGAGI. With 8 bases clipped from V and 8 bases from J, the junction kept 7 bases outside the gene matches. CDR3 nucleotide sequence: TGTGCCAGCGAACGGCTAGCGGGGGGAACCCAGTACTTC. Translating it yields CASERLAGGTQYF.

This clone appeared a few times. V is TRBV11-2 and J is TRBJ1-1, with TRBD1 matching over 7 bases. J lost 1 base, V lost 3 bases, and 2 bases had no gene match. The germline V gene encodes CDR1 SGHAT and CDR2 FQNNGV. The CDR3 runs to 14 residues. The CDR3 DNA follows: TGTGCCAGCAGCTTTGGGACAGCGAACACTGAAGCTTTCTTT. Residues: CASSFGTANTEAFF.

In nucleotides, the CDR3 is TGTGCCAGCAGTTTACCCACTAGCGGGAGGGCCAGGGGTGAGCAGTTCTTC. It encodes CASSLPTSGRARGEQFF. This chain connects TRBV27 to TRBJ2-1; 13 bases match TRBD2. V shed 2 bases and J 9 bases; nucleotides not matched to a gene: 10. Germline V gives CDR1 MNHEY, CDR2 SMNVEV (reference sequence). This CDR3 comprises 17 residues.

The J gene is TRBJ1-5, the V gene TRBV30, with unresolved D. The CDR3 is 15 residues long. V lost 0 bases, J lost 5 bases, and 14 bases lay in between. Per germline, CDR1 GTSNPN and CDR2 SVGIG (reference sequence). For the CDR3, the DNA is TGTGCCTGGAGTGTACCTCAGGCTCCCGATCAGCCCCAGCATTTT. Translated, it gives CAWSVPQAPDQPQHF.

The chain employs TRBV7-4 and TRBJ2-4; D gene unclear. The V end lost 1 base, the J end lost 2 bases, and 12 bases lay between the germline ends. This CDR3 contains 16 residues. Looked up from germline, CDR1 is SGHVT and CDR2 is SQSDAQ. The CDR3 nucleotides read TGTGCCAGCAGCTTAGACCAGAACAGCCCCAAAAACATTCAGTACTTC. This translates into CASSLDQNSPKNIQYF.

The chain recombines TRBV19 with TRBJ1-5, with D perhaps matching TRBD1 (6 bases). Germline V gene data show CDR1 as LNHDA and CDR2 as SQIVND (reference sequence). This CDR3 spans 16 amino acids. Trimming stripped 2 bases from V and 2 bases from J, with 13 bases between. Written as DNA, the CDR3 is TGTGCCAGTAGTATAAGTTGGGAGGGGGGCAATCAGCCCCAGCATTTT. Translating gives CASSISWEGGNQPQHF.

The CDR3 nucleotides read TGTGCCAGCAGAATAGAGGGCTTGAACTATGGCTACACCTTC. It translates to CASRIEGLNYGYTF. The gene calls are TRBV28 and TRBJ1-2; D is unclear. Germline V lookup: CDR1 MDHEN, CDR2 SYDVKM. The CDR3 length is 14 residues. The ends were cut back, 6 bases at V and 2 bases at J, with 13 bases in the middle.

This clone was counted once. The chain couples TRBV10-3 to TRBJ1-5, with D unresolved. Germline assignment: CDR1 ENHRY and CDR2 SYGVKD. The CDR3 runs 15 residues. Trimming pared 2 bases from V and 2 bases from J, leaving 10 bases between. CDR3 in DNA: TGTGCCATCAGTGAGGGACTGGGAGGCAATCAGCCCCAGCATTTT. Encoded protein: CAISEGLGGNQPQHF.

The chain carries TRBV5-6 and TRBJ1-1; no reliable D call. Germline V gives CDR1 SGHDT, CDR2 YYEEEE. V was trimmed by 5 bases and J by 4 bases, leaving 12 bases between them. The CDR3 length is 13 residues. The CDR3 DNA reads as TGTGCCAGCAGTATAATAAGTAGCACTGAAGCTTTCTTT. It is translated as CASSIISSTEAFF.

This clone appeared once. The chain has TRBV18 and TRBJ1-3; possibly TRBD1 for D (6 bases). CDR3 size: 15 residues. V was clipped by 1 base and J by 4 bases, with 11 bases between them. Germline CDR1 KGHSH, CDR2 LQKENI. The CDR3 loop reads CASSPQEGDGNTIYF. DNA for the CDR3: TGTGCCAGCTCACCACAGGAGGGGGACGGAAACACCATATATTTT.

The gene calls are TRBV21-1 and TRBJ2-1; the D segment call TRBD1 is taken from the table without a DNA check. TRBV21-1 is tagged as a pseudogene. There are 21 residues in the CDR3. The CDR3 region is CASPDTPPGTGTTKSYNEQFF. The DNA for the CDR3 is TGTGCCAGCCCCGACACCCCTCCAGGGACAGGGACTACCAAATCCTACAATGAGCAGTTCTTC.

V usage is TRBV28 and J usage is TRBJ2-1, with TRBD2 identical over 7 bases. V shed 2 bases, J shed 2 bases, and the junction held 3 bases outside the gene matches. Germline V lookup: CDR1 MDHEN, CDR2 SYDVKM. This CDR3 spans 15 amino acids. The CDR3 nucleotides are TGTGCCAGCAGTTTACCTGGGAGGGCCTACAATGAGCAGTTCTTC. Encoded protein: CASSLPGRAYNEQFF.